This T cell receptor beta chain comes out of a study of shared clonotypes between healthy human individuals (dated by TCRdb to between 2020 and 2021). Background for the entire study: A couple of women and a few men aged 18 to 49 years were included in the cohort. For each donor, three plates each were used for CD4 naive and CD4 memory, two plates were used for CD8 naive, and one plate was used for CD8 memory. Blood TCR repertoires of about 5 healthy adults were deeply sequenced to estimate repertoire size and the extent of clonotype sharing between individuals. To increase sequencing depth and limit assay-specific biases, different laboratories used diverse techniques to prepare libraries and sequence TCR repertoires. Between about 0.94 and 8.9 billion PBMCs per donor were obtained by leukapheresis.

Results and caveats for the whole study, not just this receptor: Incomplete sequencing was indicated by rarefaction of sorted-subset datasets, despite the large sequencing depth. Pairwise subsampling led to the expectation that sequencing depth would affect the degree of clonotype sharing among donors. The genetic and exposure-history diversity represented was limited by the small number of donors. Across a handful of donors, around 5% of naive CD4, around 3.5% of naive CD8, around 2.5% of memory CD4, and over 0.35% of memory CD8 clonotypes were shared. Higher generation probabilities were observed for clonotypes shared by all four sorted-subset donors than for non-shared clonotypes. Naive subsets generally had larger estimated clonotype richness than memory subsets did. Sampling was restricted to blood, and TCR repertoires in tissues likely differ from the TCR repertoires found in blood.

Donors were healthy HIV-negative adults with no recently reported acute infections or vaccinations. Every donor was a Caucasian adult residing in Nashville, Tennessee, USA. CD4+ T cells were enriched by magnetic negative selection; naive cells were then positively selected on CD45RA, and the negative fraction formed the memory subset. Blood was collected by leukapheresis, and PBMCs were isolated by Ficoll-Histopaque density gradient centrifugation and then cryopreserved in liquid nitrogen vapor phase. Analytical flow cytometry was used to check the purity and quantity of every magnetically sorted T cell population. Genomic DNA was isolated from each sorted fraction and quantified by UV absorbance on a Nanodrop 2000c. To note about this clone: It has no known antigen specificity. Base qualities are not provided; no much larger clone lies one nucleotide away.

Using the deep immunoSEQ assay, TCR CDR3 regions were amplified from genomic DNA by multiplex PCR. For each cell subset, the extracted genomic DNA was distributed evenly across all wells of several immunoSEQ 96-well plates, and each plate served as one replicate. For sorted subsets, 150 to 250 ng of genomic DNA, equivalent to around 29,000 T cell genomes, went into each replicate PCR. The purified libraries were quantified using a Qubit 3.0 fluorometer, sized with a Bioanalyzer 2100, and then quantified again using the KAPA Library Quantification kit. Every immunoSEQ 96-well plate was sequenced on a separate single-read 150-cycle Illumina NextSeq 550 flow cell. The study's processing was this. Because only junctional sequences without quality scores were contained in the immunoSEQ output, filtering matching that applied to full-length reads could not be performed. To assign V/J genes and CDR3, sequences were annotated using PyIR, a Python wrapper for IgBLAST v1.9, with IMGT germline references. Reads were removed for weak V/J assignments (E-value above 1e-6), missing CDR3, stop codons, out-of-frame junctions, or ambiguous translated residues. V3J clonotypes were defined by identical inferred V gene, J gene, and CDR3 amino acid sequence. The percentage overlap between two repertoires was calculated by dividing the number of shared unique clonotypes by the size of the smaller repertoire. RTK rarefaction, the Chao1 estimator, and Recon v2.1 estimates of unobserved clonotypes were used to assess repertoire richness. Generation probabilities for all TCRbeta clonotypes obtained by the gDNA method from a few donors were computed using OLGA. The immuneACCESS repertoire file appears here via TCRdb, limited to in-frame rearrangements. These files lack a portion of the clones; in checked studies, under half of the deficit traces to unresolved V genes, and the cause of the others is not known. V and J calls and clone size are copied from that table; D and trimming were computed from the DNA. A total of about 1.1 million clones appear in this sample, about 72% of them only once. The ten largest make up 0.7% to 0.95% of the sample.

Source material: memory CD4+ T cells from PBMCs. The meaning of the sample's cell subset or site label: CD45RA-negative fraction. This sequence originates from a young man in good health. Some clones in this sample may be carry-over from other donors' samples.

The sequenced DNA is TGTGCCAGCAGCGGCGGGACAGGGTTCTACGAGCAGTACTTC. It translates to CASSGGTGFYEQYF. Here the chain combines TRBV5-6 and TRBJ2-7, and 9 junctional nucleotides match TRBD1. Compared with germline, V lacks 4 bases and J lacks 3 bases; bases without a gene match: 5. The CDR1 and CDR2 encoded by the germline V gene are SGHDT and YYEEEE. The CDR3 contains 14 residues, cysteine and phenylalanine counted. Only the CDR3 DNA stays, 42 bases, in frame from base 1.